This TCR beta chain comes out of a study of cytomegalovirus exposure and HLA in healthy donors. The donors were part of the validation cohort, which consisted of under 150 subjects and was separate from the first cohort of about 650 subjects. The method was immunoSEQ multiplex PCR; TCRdb's version includes in-frame clones alone and lacks a portion of them. The sample yields about 120,000 clones, roughly nine tenths seen once. The CDR3 contains 17 residues. Trimming removed 4 bases at V and 8 bases at J, with 23 bases between. The V gene's germline CDR1 is SEHNR and CDR2 FQNEAQ (reference sequence). This sequence was found in a woman under 30 in good health and CMV-seronegative. The sequencing sample was made of PBMCs. The chain uses TRBV7-9 and TRBJ1-4; TRBD1 is a possible D gene (6 bases). The CDR3 region has the DNA TGTGCCAGCAGCTCAATAGCCTCAGGGGTCAGGTCGGAAAAACTGTTTTTT. As protein: CASSSIASGVRSEKLFF.